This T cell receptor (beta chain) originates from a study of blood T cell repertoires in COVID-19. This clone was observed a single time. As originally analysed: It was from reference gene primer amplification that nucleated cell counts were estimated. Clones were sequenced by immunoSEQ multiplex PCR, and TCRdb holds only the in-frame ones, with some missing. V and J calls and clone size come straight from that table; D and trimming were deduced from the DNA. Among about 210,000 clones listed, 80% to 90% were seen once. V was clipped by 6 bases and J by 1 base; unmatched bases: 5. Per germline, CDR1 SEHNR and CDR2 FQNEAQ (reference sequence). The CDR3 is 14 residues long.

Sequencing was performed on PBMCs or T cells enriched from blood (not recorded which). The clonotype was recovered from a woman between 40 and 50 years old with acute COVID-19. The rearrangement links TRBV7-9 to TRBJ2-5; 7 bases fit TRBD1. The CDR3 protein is CASSKTGTQETQYF. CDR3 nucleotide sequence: TGTGCCAGCAGTAAGACAGGGACCCAAGAGACCCAGTACTTC.